This T cell receptor (beta chain) was captured in a study of T cell clonality in common variable immunodeficiency. This clone is labeled medium-sized. The missing CDR3 end, 3 residues past where the read stops, is filled in from the germline J gene. Trimming left V 0 bases short and J 5 bases short, with 19 bases between. The CDR3 covers 17 residues. The germline gives CDR1 MNHEY, CDR2 SVGEGT. Repertoires were generated with immunoSEQ multiplex PCR, while TCRdb's copy carries only in-frame clones and drops some. The sample holds more than 55,000 clones, and no clone turns up only once. This sequence was found in a person aged 18 to 75 in good health. The specimen sequenced was peripheral blood mononuclear cells. This chain connects TRBV6-2 or TRBV6-3 to TRBJ2-5, with a tentative D call TRBD1 (5 bases). The sequenced part of the CDR3 DNA is TGTGCCAGCAGTTACTCGACTTTCAGGGTCCCACGGGAGACC. Its protein product is CASSYSTFRVPRET. The whole CDR3 sequence is CASSYSTFRVPRETQYF.